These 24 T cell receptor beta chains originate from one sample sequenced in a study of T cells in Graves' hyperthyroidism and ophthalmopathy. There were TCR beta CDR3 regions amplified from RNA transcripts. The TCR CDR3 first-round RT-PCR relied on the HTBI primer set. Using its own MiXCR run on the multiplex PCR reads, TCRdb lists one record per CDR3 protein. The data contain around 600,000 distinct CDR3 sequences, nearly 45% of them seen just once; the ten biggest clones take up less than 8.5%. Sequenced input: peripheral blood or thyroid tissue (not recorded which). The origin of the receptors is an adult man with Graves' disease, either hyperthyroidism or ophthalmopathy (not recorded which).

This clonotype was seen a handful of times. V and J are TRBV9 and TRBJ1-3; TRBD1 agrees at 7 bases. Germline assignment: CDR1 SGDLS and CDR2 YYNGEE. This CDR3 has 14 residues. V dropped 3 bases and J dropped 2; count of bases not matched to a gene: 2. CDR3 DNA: TGTGCCAGCAGCGCCGGACAGGCTGGAAACACCATATATTTT. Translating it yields CASSAGQAGNTIYF.

The CDR3 DNA reads as TGTGCCAGCAGTCACAGGGGATCTGGCACCGGGGAGCTGTTTTTT. Protein: CASSHRGSGTGELFF. This chain connects TRBV25-1 to TRBJ2-2; 7 bases are shared with TRBD1. The CDR3 sequence is 15 residues long. Germline V CDR1 and CDR2: MGHDK, SYGVNS. V trimming: 5 bases; J trimming: 4 bases; junction bases outside the gene matches: 7.

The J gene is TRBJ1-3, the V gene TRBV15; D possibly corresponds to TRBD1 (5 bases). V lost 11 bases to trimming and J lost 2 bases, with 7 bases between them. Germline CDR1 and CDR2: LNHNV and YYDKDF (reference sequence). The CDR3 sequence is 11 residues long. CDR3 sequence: CAVGAGNTIYF. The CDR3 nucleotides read TGTGCCGTAGGGGCTGGAAACACCATATATTTT.

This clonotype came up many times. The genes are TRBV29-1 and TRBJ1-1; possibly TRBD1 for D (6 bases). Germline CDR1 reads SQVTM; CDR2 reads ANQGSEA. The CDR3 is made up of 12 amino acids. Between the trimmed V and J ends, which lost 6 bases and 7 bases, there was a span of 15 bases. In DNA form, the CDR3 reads TGCAGCGTGAGGACAGCGAGGGATGAAGCTTTCTTT. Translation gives CSVRTARDEAFF.

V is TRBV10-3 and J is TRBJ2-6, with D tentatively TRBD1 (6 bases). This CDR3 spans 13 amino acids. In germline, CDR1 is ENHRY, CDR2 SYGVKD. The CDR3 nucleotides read TGTGCACAGGGTTCCTCTGGGGCCAACGTCCTGACTTTC. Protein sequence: CAQGSSGANVLTF.

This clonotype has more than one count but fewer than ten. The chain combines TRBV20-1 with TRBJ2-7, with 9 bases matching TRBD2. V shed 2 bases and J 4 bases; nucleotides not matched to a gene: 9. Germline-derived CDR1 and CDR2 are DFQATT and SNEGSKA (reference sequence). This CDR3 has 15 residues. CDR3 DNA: TGCAGTGCTAGATTGGAGGCGGGGGGGCTGTACGAGCAGTACTTC. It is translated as CSARLEAGGLYEQYF.

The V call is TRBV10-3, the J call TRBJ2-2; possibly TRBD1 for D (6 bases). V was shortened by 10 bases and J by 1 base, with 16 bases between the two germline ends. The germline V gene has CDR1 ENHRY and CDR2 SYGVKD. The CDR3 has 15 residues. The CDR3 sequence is CASSGRTENTGELFF. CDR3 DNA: TGTGCCAGCAGCGGCCGGACAGAGAACACCGGGGAGCTGTTTTTT.

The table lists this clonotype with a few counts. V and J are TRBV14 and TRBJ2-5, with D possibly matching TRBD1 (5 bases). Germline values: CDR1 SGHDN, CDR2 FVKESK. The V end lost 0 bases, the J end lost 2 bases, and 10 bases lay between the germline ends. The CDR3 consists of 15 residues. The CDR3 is CASSQEGVVQETQYF. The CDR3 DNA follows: TGTGCCAGCAGCCAAGAAGGGGTTGTTCAAGAGACCCAGTACTTC.

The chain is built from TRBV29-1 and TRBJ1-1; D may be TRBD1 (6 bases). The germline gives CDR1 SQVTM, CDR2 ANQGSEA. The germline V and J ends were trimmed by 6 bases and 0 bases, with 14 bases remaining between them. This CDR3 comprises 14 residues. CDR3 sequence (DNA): TGCAGCGTCACGGGGGGGGCCTTGAACACTGAAGCTTTCTTT. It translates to CSVTGGALNTEAFF.

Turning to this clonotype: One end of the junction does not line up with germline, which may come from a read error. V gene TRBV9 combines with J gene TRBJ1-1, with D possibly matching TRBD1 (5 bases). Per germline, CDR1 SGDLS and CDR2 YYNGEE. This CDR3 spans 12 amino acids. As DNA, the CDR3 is TGTGCCAGCAGCGTTGATAACCCAAAAGGGACTTTT. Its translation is CASSVDNPKGTF.

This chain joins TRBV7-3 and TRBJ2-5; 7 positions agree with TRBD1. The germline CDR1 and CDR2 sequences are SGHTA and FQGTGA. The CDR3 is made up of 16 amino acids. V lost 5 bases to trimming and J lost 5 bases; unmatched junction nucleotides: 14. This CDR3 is CASSPKDRIEAETQYF. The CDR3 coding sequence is TGTGCCAGCAGCCCGAAGGACAGGATAGAGGCGGAGACCCAGTACTTC.

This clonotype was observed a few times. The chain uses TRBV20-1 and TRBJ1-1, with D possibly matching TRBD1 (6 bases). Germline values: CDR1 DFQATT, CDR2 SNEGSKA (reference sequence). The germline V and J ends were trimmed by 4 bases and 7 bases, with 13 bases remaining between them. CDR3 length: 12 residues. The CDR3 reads CSATTGFVEAFF. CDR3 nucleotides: TGCAGTGCTACCACAGGGTTTGTTGAAGCTTTCTTT.

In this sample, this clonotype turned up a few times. As DNA, the CDR3 is TGTGCCAGCAGTTCCTACAGTGGGGGGGCCAACGTCCTGACTTTC. It codes for CASSSYSGGANVLTF. The rearrangement links TRBV12-3 or TRBV12-4 to TRBJ2-6; no clear D. The ends were cut back, 4 bases at V and 4 bases at J, with 11 bases in the middle. CDR3 size: 15 residues.

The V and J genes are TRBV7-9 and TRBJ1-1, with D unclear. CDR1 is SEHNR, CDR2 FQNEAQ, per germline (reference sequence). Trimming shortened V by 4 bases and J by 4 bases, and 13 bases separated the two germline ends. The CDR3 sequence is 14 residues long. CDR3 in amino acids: CASSSTAWGTEAFF. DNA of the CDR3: TGTGCCAGCAGCTCCACGGCTTGGGGCACTGAAGCTTTCTTT. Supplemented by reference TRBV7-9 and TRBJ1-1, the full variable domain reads DTGVSQNPRHKITKRGQNVTFRCDPISEHNRLYWYRQTLGQGPEFLTYFQNEAQLEKSRLLSDRFSAERPKGSFSTLEIQRTEQGDSAMYLCASSSTAWGTEAFFGQGTRLTVV.

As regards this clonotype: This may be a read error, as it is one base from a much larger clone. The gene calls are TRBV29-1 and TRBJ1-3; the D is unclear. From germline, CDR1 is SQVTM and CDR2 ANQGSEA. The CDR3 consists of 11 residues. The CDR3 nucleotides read TGCAGCGTGGAGACGAGAAACACCGTATATTTT. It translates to CSVETRNTVYF.

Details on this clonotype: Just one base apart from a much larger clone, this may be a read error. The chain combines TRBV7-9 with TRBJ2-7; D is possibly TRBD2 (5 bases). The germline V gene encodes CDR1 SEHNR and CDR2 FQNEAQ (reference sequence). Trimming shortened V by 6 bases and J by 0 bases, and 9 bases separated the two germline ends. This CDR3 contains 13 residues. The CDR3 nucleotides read TGTGCCAGCAGGTTGGGAGCCTCCTACGAGCAGTACTTC. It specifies CASRLGASYEQYF. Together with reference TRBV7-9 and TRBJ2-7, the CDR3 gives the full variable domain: DTGVSQNPRHKITKRGQNVTFRCDPISEHNRLYWYRQTLGQGPEFLTYFQNEAQLEKSRLLSDRFSAERPKGSFSTLEIQRTEQGDSAMYLCASRLGASYEQYFGPGTRLTVT.

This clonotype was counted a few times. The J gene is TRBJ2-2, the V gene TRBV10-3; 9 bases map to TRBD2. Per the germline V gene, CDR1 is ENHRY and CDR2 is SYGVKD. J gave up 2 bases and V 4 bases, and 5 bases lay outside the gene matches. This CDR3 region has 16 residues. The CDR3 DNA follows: TGTGCCATCAGTGGTGTGACTAGCGGAAACACCGGGGAGCTGTTTTTT. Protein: CAISGVTSGNTGELFF.

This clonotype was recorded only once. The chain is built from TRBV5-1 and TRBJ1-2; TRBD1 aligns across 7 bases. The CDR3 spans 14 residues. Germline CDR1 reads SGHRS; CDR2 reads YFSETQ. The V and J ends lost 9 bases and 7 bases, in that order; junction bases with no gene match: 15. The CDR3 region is CATSTGWPHFGYTF. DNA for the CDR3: TGCGCCACTTCGACAGGGTGGCCGCATTTTGGCTACACCTTC.

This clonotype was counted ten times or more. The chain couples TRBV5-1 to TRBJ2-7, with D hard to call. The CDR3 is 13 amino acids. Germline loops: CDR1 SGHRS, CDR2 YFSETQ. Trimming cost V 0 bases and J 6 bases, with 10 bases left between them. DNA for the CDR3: TGCGCCAGCAGCTTGGCCATGGGTGGCGAGCAGTACTTC. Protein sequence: CASSLAMGGEQYF.

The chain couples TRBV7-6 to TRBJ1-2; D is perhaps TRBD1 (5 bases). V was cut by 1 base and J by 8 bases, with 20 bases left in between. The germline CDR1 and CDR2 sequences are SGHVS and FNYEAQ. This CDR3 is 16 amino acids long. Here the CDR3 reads CASSLEAGGVFGGYTF. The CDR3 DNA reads TGTGCCAGCAGCTTAGAAGCCGGGGGAGTTTTCGGAGGCTACACCTTC.

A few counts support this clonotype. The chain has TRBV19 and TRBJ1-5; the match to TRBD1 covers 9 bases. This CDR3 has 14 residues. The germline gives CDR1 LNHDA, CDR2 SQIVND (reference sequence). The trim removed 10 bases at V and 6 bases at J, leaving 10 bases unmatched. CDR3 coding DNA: TGTGCCACCTCCCTGGACAGGGGAACTCAGCCCCAGCATTTT. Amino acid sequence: CATSLDRGTQPQHF.

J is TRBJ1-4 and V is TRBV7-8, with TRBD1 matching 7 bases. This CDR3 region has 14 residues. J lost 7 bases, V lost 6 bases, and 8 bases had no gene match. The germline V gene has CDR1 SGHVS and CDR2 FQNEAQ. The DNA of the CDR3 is TGTGCCAGCAGTGCCGGGACAGCGCTTGAAAAACTGTTTTTT. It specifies CASSAGTALEKLFF.

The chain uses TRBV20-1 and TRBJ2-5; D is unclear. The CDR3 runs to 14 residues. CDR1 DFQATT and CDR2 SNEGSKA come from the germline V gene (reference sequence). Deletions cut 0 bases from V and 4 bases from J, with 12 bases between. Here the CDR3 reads CSARDLQVRETQYF. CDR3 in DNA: TGCAGTGCTAGAGATCTTCAGGTTCGAGAGACCCAGTACTTC.

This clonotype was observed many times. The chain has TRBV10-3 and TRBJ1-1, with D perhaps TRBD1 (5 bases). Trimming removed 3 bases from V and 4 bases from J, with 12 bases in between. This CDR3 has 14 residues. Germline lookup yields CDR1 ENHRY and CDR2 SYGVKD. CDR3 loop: CAISDGGTSTEAFF. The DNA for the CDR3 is TGTGCCATCAGTGATGGGGGGACGAGCACTGAAGCTTTCTTT.